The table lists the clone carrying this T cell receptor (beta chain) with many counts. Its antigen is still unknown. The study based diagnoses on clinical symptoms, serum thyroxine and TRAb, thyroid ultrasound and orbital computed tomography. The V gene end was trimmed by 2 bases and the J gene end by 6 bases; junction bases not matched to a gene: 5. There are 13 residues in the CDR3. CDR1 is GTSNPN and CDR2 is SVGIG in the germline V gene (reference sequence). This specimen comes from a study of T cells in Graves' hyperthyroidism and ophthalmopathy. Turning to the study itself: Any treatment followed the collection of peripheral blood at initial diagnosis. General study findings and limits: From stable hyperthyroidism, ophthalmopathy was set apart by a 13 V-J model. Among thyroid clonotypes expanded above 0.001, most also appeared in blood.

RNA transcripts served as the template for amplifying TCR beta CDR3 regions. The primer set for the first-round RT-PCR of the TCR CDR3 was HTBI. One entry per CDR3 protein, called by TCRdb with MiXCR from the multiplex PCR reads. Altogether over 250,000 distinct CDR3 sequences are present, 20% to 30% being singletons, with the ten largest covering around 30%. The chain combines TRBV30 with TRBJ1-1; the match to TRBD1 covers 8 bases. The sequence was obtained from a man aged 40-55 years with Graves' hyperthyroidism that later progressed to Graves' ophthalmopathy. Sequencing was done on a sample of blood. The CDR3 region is CAWSKDRVSEAFF. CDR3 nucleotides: TGTGCCTGGAGTAAGGACAGGGTCTCTGAAGCTTTCTTT. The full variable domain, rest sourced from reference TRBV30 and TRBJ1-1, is SQTIHQWPATLVQPVGSPLSLECTVEGTSNPNLYWYRQAAGRGLQLLFYSVGIGQISSEVPQNLSASRPQDRQFILSSKKLLLSDSGFYLCAWSKDRVSEAFFGQGTRLTVV.